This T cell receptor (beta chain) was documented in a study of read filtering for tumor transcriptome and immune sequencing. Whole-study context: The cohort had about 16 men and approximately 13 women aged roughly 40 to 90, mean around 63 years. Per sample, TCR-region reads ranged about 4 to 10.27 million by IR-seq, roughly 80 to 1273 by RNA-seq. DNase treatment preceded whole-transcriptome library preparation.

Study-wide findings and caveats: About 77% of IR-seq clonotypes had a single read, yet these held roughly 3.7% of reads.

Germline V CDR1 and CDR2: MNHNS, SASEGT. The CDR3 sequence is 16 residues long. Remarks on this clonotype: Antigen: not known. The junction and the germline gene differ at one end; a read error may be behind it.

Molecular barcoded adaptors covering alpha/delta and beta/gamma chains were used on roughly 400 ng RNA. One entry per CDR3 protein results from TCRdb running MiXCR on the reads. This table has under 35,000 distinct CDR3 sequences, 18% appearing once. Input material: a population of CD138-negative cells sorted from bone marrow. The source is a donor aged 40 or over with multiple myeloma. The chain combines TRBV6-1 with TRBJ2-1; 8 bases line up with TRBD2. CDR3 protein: CATLGEREKSYNEQFF. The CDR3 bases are TGCGCCACACTGGGGGAGCGGGAGAAGTCTTACAATGAGCAGTTCTTC.